These 19 T cell receptor beta chains were all obtained from the same sample, sequenced in a study of early T cells in non-severe SARS-CoV-2 infection. TCRdb independently ran MiXCR on the 5' RACE reads; one entry per CDR3 protein. The sample contains 110,000 or so distinct CDR3 sequences, 9.5% to 13% of which appear only once. The sequencing input was whole blood. The receptors were gathered from an adult who was a healthcare worker with PCR-confirmed SARS-CoV-2 infection or an uninfected control (not recorded which).

The V call is TRBV19, the J call TRBJ2-2, with D unresolved. CDR3 length: 14 residues. V lost 3 bases and J lost 0, with 5 bases in between. Germline CDR1 LNHDA, CDR2 SQIVND (reference sequence). CDR3 amino acids: CASSIKANTGELFF. The CDR3 DNA follows: TGTGCCAGTAGTATTAAGGCGAACACCGGGGAGCTGTTTTTT. The variable domain in full, with the rest retrieved from reference TRBV19 and TRBJ2-2, is DGGITQSPKYLFRKEGQNVTLSCEQNLNHDAMYWYRQDPGQGLRLIYYSQIVNDFQKGDIAEGYSVSREKKESFPLTVTSAQKNPTAFYLCASSIKANTGELFFGEGSRLTVL.

This clonotype was detected only a few times. The gene calls are TRBV5-1 and TRBJ2-3; 8 bases match TRBD1. This CDR3 is 13 amino acids long. Per the germline V gene, CDR1 is SGHRS and CDR2 is YFSETQ. Trimming at V came to 6 bases and at J to 2 bases, leaving 2 bases not matched to a gene. CDR3 sequence: CASKDRDTDTQYF. The CDR3 DNA reads as TGCGCCAGCAAGGACAGGGACACAGATACGCAGTATTTT.

This clonotype was counted a few times. This chain links TRBV4-1 with TRBJ2-3; 13 nucleotides align to TRBD2. CDR3 length equals 17 residues. The V gene end was trimmed by 4 bases and the J gene end by 2 bases; junction bases not matched to a gene: 6. CDR1 and CDR2 from the germline V gene are MGHRA and YSYEKL. DNA for the CDR3: TGCGCCAGCAGCCTGGGACTAGCGGGGACCTACACAGATACGCAGTATTTT. Translated, it gives CASSLGLAGTYTDTQYF.

This clonotype was detected only a few times. This chain joins TRBV20-1 and TRBJ2-5, with 7 bases aligning to TRBD2. Germline V gives CDR1 DFQATT, CDR2 SNEGSKA (reference sequence). J lost 5 bases, V lost 6 bases, and 15 bases had no gene match. The CDR3 extends over 15 amino acids. The CDR3: CSASAAGEGLETQYF. DNA of the CDR3: TGCAGTGCAAGTGCGGCGGGGGAAGGCCTGGAGACCCAGTACTTC.

This clonotype came up many times. This chain links TRBV27 with TRBJ2-1; 10 bases are a match to TRBD2. The CDR3 extends over 16 amino acids. Germline CDR1 MNHEY, CDR2 SMNVEV (reference sequence). The V and J ends lost 5 bases and 3 bases, in that order; junction bases with no gene match: 7. CDR3: CASSPRLAGVYNEQFF. CDR3 nucleotide sequence: TGTGCCAGCAGTCCCCGGCTAGCGGGAGTCTACAATGAGCAGTTCTTC.

The chain links TRBV3-1 to TRBJ1-1; D call uncertain. The CDR3 is 12 residues long. Per germline, CDR1 LGHDT and CDR2 YNNKEL (reference sequence). The V and J ends lost 2 bases and 4 bases respectively, with 5 bases between them. As DNA, the CDR3 is TGTGCCAGCAGCCAAAAGGGCACTGAAGCTTTCTTT. Translating gives CASSQKGTEAFF.

The CDR3 DNA sequence: TGTGCCAGCAGCAAAGTAACAGCGGGAGGGGCAGATACGCAGTATTTT. Encoded protein: CASSKVTAGGADTQYF. The chain employs TRBV21-1 and TRBJ2-3; the table's TRBD2 call for D was not verified on the DNA. TRBV21-1 is a pseudogene segment. The CDR3 runs 16 residues.

The chain combines TRBV12-3 or TRBV12-4 with TRBJ1-2; D may be TRBD1 (5 bases). V lost 3 bases to trimming and J lost 2 bases, with 13 bases between them. The length of the CDR3 is 15 residues. For the CDR3, the DNA is TGTGCCAGCAGTTTTACAGGTAGTCTGAACTATGGCTACACCTTC. It specifies CASSFTGSLNYGYTF.

This chain uses TRBV13 with TRBJ2-3; 7 nucleotides align to TRBD1. Germline CDR1 and CDR2: PRHDT and FYEKMQ (reference sequence). The CDR3 runs 16 residues. V was pared by 4 bases and J by 2 bases, with 9 bases of the junction left unmatched. Here the CDR3 DNA reads TGTGCCAGCAGCTATTCATTGACAGGGTACACAGATACGCAGTATTTT. The encoded protein is CASSYSLTGYTDTQYF.

The J gene is TRBJ2-7, the V gene TRBV6-5, with D possibly TRBD2 on 6 matching bases. The CDR3 runs to 14 residues. CDR1 is MNHEY and CDR2 is SVGAGI in the germline V gene. The V end lost 0 bases, the J end lost 6 bases, and 12 bases lay between the germline ends. The CDR3 loop reads CASSYSGSIAEQYF. The CDR3 coding sequence is TGTGCCAGCAGTTACTCCGGGAGCATCGCCGAGCAGTACTTC.

The V call is TRBV5-6, the J call TRBJ2-1; 14 bases fit TRBD2. CDR3 length: 18 residues. J was trimmed by 5 bases and V by 5 bases; bases with no gene match: 12. Germline CDR1 reads SGHDT; CDR2 reads YYEEEE. The CDR3 coding sequence is TGTGCCAGCAGTCCGGGACTAGCGGGGGCCCTTCCCGACAATGAGCAGTTCTTC. It translates to CASSPGLAGALPDNEQFF.

V is TRBV12-3 or TRBV12-4 and J is TRBJ1-5, with D possibly being TRBD1 (5 bases). With 5 bases removed from V and 6 bases from J, the gap between germline ends came to 11 bases. This CDR3 region has 13 residues. CDR3 nucleotides: TGTGCCAGCAGTGTGTGGGACGGTCAGCCCCAGCATTTT. Translated: CASSVWDGQPQHF.

V is TRBV28 and J is TRBJ2-1; 11 nucleotides line up with TRBD2. The CDR3 has 18 residues. Germline CDR1 MDHEN, CDR2 SYDVKM. With V trimmed by 3 bases and J by 5 bases, 12 bases remained unmatched. CDR3 protein: CASSFPPTGTSGNNEQFF. In DNA, the CDR3 is TGTGCCAGCAGTTTCCCGCCCACAGGGACTAGCGGAAACAATGAGCAGTTCTTC. The full variable domain, rest sourced from reference TRBV28 and TRBJ2-1, is DVKVTQSSRYLVKRTGEKVFLECVQDMDHENMFWYRQDPGLGLRLIYFSYDVKMKEKGDIPEGYSVSREKKERFSLILESASTNQTSMYLCASSFPPTGTSGNNEQFFGPGTRLTVL.

The V call is TRBV7-2, the J call TRBJ2-1; 15 nucleotides line up with TRBD2. Per germline, CDR1 SGHTA and CDR2 FQGNSA. After removal of 5 bases from V and 7 bases from J, the junction contained 6 bases not matched to a gene. The CDR3 extends over 16 amino acids. CDR3 DNA sequence: TGTGCCAGCAGCCCGGGACTAGCGGGAGGTAAGAATGAGCAGTTCTTC. Its protein product is CASSPGLAGGKNEQFF.

This clonotype was counted at least ten times. The chain uses TRBV7-2 and TRBJ2-7; perhaps TRBD1 as D (6 bases). Germline CDR1 reads SGHTA; CDR2 reads FQGNSA. Trimming removed 2 bases at V and 3 bases at J, with 8 bases between. The CDR3 contains 13 residues. The CDR3 region is CASSLTGFYEQYF. The CDR3, as DNA: TGTGCCAGCAGCTTAACAGGGTTCTACGAGCAGTACTTC.

This chain joins TRBV29-1 and TRBJ2-3; D is perhaps TRBD2 (6 bases). V was clipped by 6 bases and J by 2 bases, with 15 bases between them. This CDR3 is built from 14 residues. Germline loops: CDR1 SQVTM, CDR2 ANQGSEA. Written as DNA, the CDR3 is TGCAGCGTGGTTCCGGGACTCCACACAGATACGCAGTATTTT. This gives the protein CSVVPGLHTDTQYF.

This clonotype turned up a few times. The rearrangement links TRBV19 to TRBJ1-5; a weak D match, TRBD1 (5 bases). V was cut by 4 bases and J by 1 base, with 8 bases left in between. From germline, CDR1 is LNHDA and CDR2 SQIVND (reference sequence). The CDR3 loop spans 14 amino acids. CDR3 sequence reads: CASSNGASNQPQHF. In DNA, the CDR3 is TGTGCCAGTAGTAACGGGGCCAGCAATCAGCCCCAGCATTTT.

This chain connects TRBV27 to TRBJ1-6, with D hard to call. Germline V gene data show CDR1 as MNHEY and CDR2 as SMNVEV (reference sequence). V was trimmed by 4 bases and J by 6 bases, leaving 16 bases between them. This CDR3 region has 16 residues. Here the CDR3 reads CASSSLKTGSNSPLHF. CDR3 sequence (DNA): TGTGCCAGCAGTTCGCTTAAAACGGGTTCTAATTCACCCCTCCACTTT.

The sample holds a few counts of this clonotype. The chain combines TRBV18 with TRBJ1-6, with a tentative D call TRBD1 (5 bases). This CDR3 spans 14 amino acids. CDR1 and CDR2 (germline): KGHSH, LQKENI. The V end was cut by 8 bases, the J end by 8 bases, with 16 bases between. CDR3 sequence reads: CASPGTKDHSPLHF. CDR3 DNA: TGTGCCAGCCCCGGGACGAAAGATCATTCACCCCTCCACTTT.